Each of the 29 T cell receptor beta chains below was sequenced from the same sample in a study of T-cell memory formation after mild COVID-19. MiXCR, applied by TCRdb to the 5' RACE reads, yields one record per CDR3 protein. Seen here are over 10,000 distinct CDR3 sequences, 12% observed once, and the top ten hold about 49%. Sequences were obtained from PBMCs or a T cell subset sorted from them (not recorded which). Receptors were obtained from an adult woman who had mild COVID-19 (a few samples of this study predate the infection). Cell type and time point are not known.

This clonotype was observed at least ten times. V usage is TRBV7-6 and J usage is TRBJ1-6; 9 nucleotides align to TRBD1. The ends lost 3 bases at V and 7 bases at J; junction bases unmatched: 7. CDR1 and CDR2 (germline): SGHVS, FNYEAQ. The CDR3 is made up of 16 amino acids. The CDR3 is CASSFRQGGNNSPLHF. For the CDR3, the DNA is TGTGCCAGCAGCTTCCGACAGGGGGGAAACAATTCACCCCTCCACTTT.

This clonotype was seen many times. This sequence joins TRBV6-5 and TRBJ1-5; D is undetermined. Trimming removed 4 bases at V and 0 bases at J, with 10 bases between. Germline CDR1 is MNHEY and CDR2 is SVGAGI. The CDR3 length is 15 residues. The CDR3 sequence is CASSFTRNSNQPQHF. CDR3 coding DNA: TGTGCCAGCAGTTTCACACGGAATAGCAATCAGCCCCAGCATTTT.

This clonotype is medium-sized in the sample. The chain recombines TRBV29-1 with TRBJ2-1, with 8 bases lining up with TRBD2. V was clipped by 5 bases and J by 3 bases; unmatched bases: 18. The germline gives CDR1 SQVTM, CDR2 ANQGSEA. The CDR3 is made up of 18 amino acids. The CDR3 nucleotides read TGCAGCGTTTTTCTTGCATTTAGCGGGAAGGTTAACTACAATGAGCAGTTCTTC. This gives the protein CSVFLAFSGKVNYNEQFF.

This clonotype showed up many times. The chain combines TRBV7-9 with TRBJ2-7, with unresolved D. CDR3 length equals 16 residues. In germline, CDR1 is SEHNR, CDR2 FQNEAQ (reference sequence). The V and J ends lost 1 base and 2 bases respectively, with 15 bases between them. CDR3 nucleotide sequence: TGTGCCAGCAGCTTAGAGACTCATTCTAAGGCCTACGAGCAGTACTTC. Translation gives CASSLETHSKAYEQYF.

This clonotype was seen at least ten times. The chain links TRBV6-5 to TRBJ2-3; D tentatively reads TRBD1 or TRBD2 (9 bases each). CDR1 is MNHEY, CDR2 SVGAGI, per germline. The CDR3 spans 16 residues. V dropped 5 bases and J dropped 5 bases, with 20 bases sitting between them. This CDR3 is CASSSGGTGIRDTQYF. The CDR3 nucleotides read TGTGCCAGCAGTAGCGGGGGGACAGGGATAAGAGATACGCAGTATTTT.

There are many counts of this clonotype. The chain uses TRBV5-6 and TRBJ2-7; D possibly corresponds to TRBD1 (5 bases). V lost 0 bases to trimming and J lost 1 base, with 8 bases between them. The germline CDR1 and CDR2 sequences are SGHDT and YYEEEE. This CDR3 has 14 residues. The CDR3 DNA sequence: TGTGCCAGCAGCTTGGGGGCAGGGTCCTACGAGCAGTACTTC. Translating gives CASSLGAGSYEQYF.

This clonotype was counted ten times or more. The gene calls are TRBV7-9 and TRBJ2-7, with D unclear. This CDR3 is 12 amino acids long. V lost 1 base and J lost 5, with 6 bases in between. The germline CDR1 and CDR2 sequences are SEHNR and FQNEAQ (reference sequence). Here the CDR3 reads CASSLVGNEQYF. The CDR3 DNA reads TGTGCCAGCAGCTTAGTCGGTAACGAGCAGTACTTC.

This clonotype was observed at least ten times. The J gene is TRBJ2-1, the V gene TRBV7-2; 10 bases are a match to TRBD2. Germline V CDR1 and CDR2: SGHTA, FQGNSA. This CDR3 has 13 residues. V shed 9 bases and J 4 bases; nucleotides not matched to a gene: 3. CDR3 region: CASRAGGYNEQFF. CDR3 bases: TGTGCCAGTAGAGCGGGAGGGTACAATGAGCAGTTCTTC.

Many counts were recorded for this clonotype. The V gene is TRBV3-1, the J gene TRBJ2-1; 15 bases line up with TRBD2. Germline V gives CDR1 LGHDT, CDR2 YNNKEL (reference sequence). The CDR3 consists of 17 residues. Germline trimming cut 0 bases from V and 4 bases from J; bases unmatched to any gene: 1. CDR3 loop: CASSQDGLAGGYNEQFF. DNA for the CDR3: TGTGCCAGCAGCCAAGATGGACTAGCGGGAGGGTACAATGAGCAGTTCTTC.

This clonotype was seen repeatedly, ten times or more. The chain employs TRBV6-6 and TRBJ2-1; 11 bases match TRBD2. With V trimmed by 5 bases and J by 5 bases, 8 bases remained unmatched. CDR1 is MNHNY, CDR2 SVGAGI, per germline (reference sequence). The CDR3 totals 16 residues. CDR3 coding DNA: TGTGCCAGCAGTCACCCCGGGACTAGCGGCCACAATGAGCAGTTCTTC. As protein: CASSHPGTSGHNEQFF.

Ten or more counts support this clonotype. This sequence joins TRBV6-6 and TRBJ2-7; no reliable D call. The germline V and J ends were trimmed by 2 bases and 3 bases, with 5 bases remaining between them. Germline CDR1 is MNHNY and CDR2 is SVGAGI (reference sequence). This CDR3 has 12 residues. The CDR3: CASSYLDYEQYF. The CDR3 DNA reads as TGTGCCAGCAGTTACCTAGACTACGAGCAGTACTTC.

This clonotype has at least ten counts. The V and J genes are TRBV6-2 or TRBV6-3 and TRBJ2-3; D possibly corresponds to TRBD1 (5 bases). CDR3 length equals 16 residues. The V and J ends lost 0 bases and 1 base respectively, with 11 bases between them. Germline-derived CDR1 and CDR2 are MNHEY and SVGEGT. CDR3 in DNA: TGTGCCAGCAGTTACTCGGGGCGGTGGGGCACAGATACGCAGTATTTT. Protein: CASSYSGRWGTDTQYF.

This clonotype was observed many times. The V gene is TRBV6-1, the J gene TRBJ1-1; possibly TRBD1 for D (6 bases). Germline assignment: CDR1 MNHNS and CDR2 SASEGT. V lost 8 bases to trimming and J lost 2 bases, with 12 bases between them. This CDR3 is built from 13 residues. In DNA, the CDR3 is TGTGCCAGCCTACAGGGAGGAAACACTGAAGCTTTCTTT. Translated, it gives CASLQGGNTEAFF.

This clonotype came up many times. This rearrangement joins TRBV6-6 to TRBJ2-7; 7 positions agree with TRBD2. V dropped 6 bases and J dropped 3; count of bases not matched to a gene: 11. Germline V gives CDR1 MNHNY, CDR2 SVGAGI (reference sequence). The CDR3 consists of 15 residues. This chain's CDR3 is CASRSSGLSFYEQYF. The CDR3 coding sequence is TGTGCCAGCAGGAGCTCGGGACTAAGTTTCTACGAGCAGTACTTC.

This clonotype has at least ten counts. CDR3 amino acids: CASSITPGTPAGELFF. The DNA for the CDR3 is TGCGCCAGCAGCATCACACCCGGGACCCCGGCCGGGGAGCTGTTTTTT. J is TRBJ2-2 and V is TRBV5-1; D is perhaps TRBD1 or TRBD2 (5 bases each). The CDR3 spans 16 residues. The V gene's germline CDR1 is SGHRS and CDR2 YFSETQ. With 4 bases removed from V and 6 bases from J, the gap between germline ends came to 19 bases.

This clonotype was detected ten times or more. V is TRBV28 and J is TRBJ2-1; the D gene is possibly TRBD2 (5 bases). The CDR3 consists of 13 residues. V lost 5 bases to trimming and J lost 7 bases, with 12 bases between them. Germline CDR1 and CDR2: MDHEN and SYDVKM. CDR3 in amino acids: CASSRSRTNEQFF. In DNA form, the CDR3 reads TGTGCCAGCAGTCGCTCGAGGACTAATGAGCAGTTCTTC.

This clonotype was recorded at least ten times. This chain links TRBV24-1 with TRBJ2-3, with D uncertain. Trimming took off 4 bases at V and 7 bases at J, with 11 bases between the two ends. Per the germline V gene, CDR1 is KGHDR and CDR2 is SFDVKD. The CDR3 spans 13 residues. CDR3: CATSEPRAYTQYF. As DNA, the CDR3 is TGTGCCACCAGTGAGCCTAGGGCATATACGCAGTATTTT.

This clonotype has a count of ten or more. The CDR3 loop is CASSPLVDRAADTQYF. The CDR3 DNA sequence: TGTGCCAGCAGCCCCCTCGTTGACAGGGCGGCAGATACGCAGTATTTT. The gene calls are TRBV7-9 and TRBJ2-3; 7 nucleotides agree with TRBD1. This CDR3 is built from 16 residues. The germline V gene encodes CDR1 SEHNR and CDR2 FQNEAQ (reference sequence). With 5 bases clipped from V and 4 bases from J, the junction kept 12 bases outside the gene matches.

This clonotype came up many times. This chain joins TRBV6-2 or TRBV6-3 and TRBJ2-7, with D possibly being TRBD1 or TRBD2 (5 bases each). Germline loops: CDR1 MNHEY, CDR2 SVGEGT. V lost 7 bases and J 1 base, leaving 14 bases between the germline ends. CDR3 length: 14 residues. Here the CDR3 DNA reads TGTGCCAGCACTTCTGTGTGGGGGTCCTACGAGCAGTACTTC. Protein product: CASTSVWGSYEQYF.

Ten or more counts support this clonotype. The chain is built from TRBV4-3 and TRBJ1-4; TRBD1 matches 9 bases. The CDR3 contains 15 residues. V gave up 0 bases and J gave up 6 bases; unmatched junction bases: 2. The germline gives CDR1 LGHNA, CDR2 YSLEER. The CDR3 DNA is TGCGCCAGCAGCCAAGATGACAGGGGGGATGAAAAACTGTTTTTT. This sequence encodes CASSQDDRGDEKLFF.

The chain uses TRBV7-2 and TRBJ2-3; D not certain. CDR1 is SGHTA and CDR2 is FQGNSA in the germline V gene. Trimming cost V 5 bases and J 2 bases, with 11 bases left between them. The CDR3 is 14 amino acids. The chain's CDR3 is CASSPSYVTDTQYF. The DNA of the CDR3 is TGTGCCAGCAGCCCTTCTTACGTCACAGATACGCAGTATTTT.

In its sample, this clonotype was seen many times. The rearrangement joins TRBV6-5 to TRBJ2-7; D gene ambiguous. Germline V CDR1 and CDR2: MNHEY, SVGAGI. The CDR3 contains 14 residues. V was pared by 5 bases and J by 3 bases, with 14 bases between. CDR3 sequence (DNA): TGTGCCAGCAGTGAAACTCTCAAATTCTACGAGCAGTACTTC. It is translated as CASSETLKFYEQYF.

This clonotype came up many times. The chain employs TRBV6-5 and TRBJ1-6; possible D gene TRBD1, 6 bases. Deletions cut 2 bases from V and 13 bases from J, with 15 bases between. The CDR3 length is 14 residues. The V gene's germline CDR1 is MNHEY and CDR2 SVGAGI. The CDR3 spells CASSYQDSRLPLHF. The CDR3 coding sequence is TGTGCCAGCAGTTACCAGGACAGTCGGCTGCCCCTCCACTTT.

This clonotype was recorded at least ten times. The rearrangement uses TRBV7-9 and TRBJ2-3, with 11 bases that match TRBD2. This CDR3 comprises 16 residues. Germline assignment: CDR1 SEHNR and CDR2 FQNEAQ (reference sequence). V dropped 3 bases and J dropped 1; count of bases not matched to a gene: 3. The CDR3 loop reads CASSFGTSGRTDTQYF. DNA for the CDR3: TGTGCCAGCAGCTTCGGGACTAGCGGCCGCACAGATACGCAGTATTTT.

The J gene is TRBJ2-3, the V gene TRBV11-2; unclear D gene. Looked up from germline, CDR1 is SGHAT and CDR2 is FQNNGV. CDR3 size: 12 residues. V was shortened by 7 bases and J by 0 bases, with 5 bases between the two germline ends. The CDR3 region has the DNA TGTGCCAGCACCCTAAGCACAGATACGCAGTATTTT. It specifies CASTLSTDTQYF.

This clonotype was seen at least ten times. This sequence joins TRBV6-6 and TRBJ2-3; 7 nucleotides align to TRBD2. The V gene end was trimmed by 3 bases and the J gene end by 0 bases; junction bases not matched to a gene: 6. The length of the CDR3 is 16 residues. The germline V gene encodes CDR1 MNHNY and CDR2 SVGAGI (reference sequence). The CDR3: CASSYGLAVSTDTQYF. CDR3 nucleotides: TGTGCCAGCAGTTATGGGCTAGCGGTGAGCACAGATACGCAGTATTTT.

This clonotype qualifies as medium-sized. This chain links TRBV7-9 with TRBJ2-7, with 7 nucleotides matching TRBD1. The trim removed 5 bases at V and 2 bases at J, leaving 6 bases unmatched. There are 14 residues in the CDR3. In germline, CDR1 is SEHNR, CDR2 FQNEAQ (reference sequence). The CDR3 sequence: CASSHWDSPYEQYF. The CDR3 region has the DNA TGTGCCAGCAGCCACTGGGACAGTCCCTACGAGCAGTACTTC.

This clonotype came up a few times. The chain combines TRBV7-9 with TRBJ1-1; 9 bases line up with TRBD1. The V and J ends lost 5 bases and 5 bases, in that order; junction bases with no gene match: 12. Looked up from germline, CDR1 is SEHNR and CDR2 is FQNEAQ (reference sequence). The CDR3 is 16 residues long. The CDR3 region is CASSGYTNRGRTEAFF. The CDR3 region has the DNA TGTGCCAGCAGCGGATACACGAACAGGGGGCGTACTGAAGCTTTCTTT.

The chain couples TRBV7-6 to TRBJ2-2; D gene unclear. The CDR3 sequence is 14 residues long. Trimming removed 5 bases at V and 4 bases at J, with 11 bases between. CDR1 is SGHVS, CDR2 FNYEAQ, per germline. The CDR3 DNA follows: TGTGCCAGCAGCCTTCAGACGGCCACCGGGGAGCTGTTTTTT. Protein sequence: CASSLQTATGELFF.